This T cell receptor beta chain derives from a study of cytomegalovirus exposure and HLA in healthy donors. General study points: In all likelihood, a cluster of highly shared sequence variants was a sequencing artifact. Later analysis demonstrated an association between a missense DCLRE1C variant and TCR beta V- and J-gene trimming. Within an earlier analysis, most TCR beta V segments proved productive either about 90% or about 30% of the time.

Turning to this clone: Its target is unknown.

Vbeta (60) and Jbeta (13) primers were used in the PCR. TCRdb keeps only in-frame clones here, not all; method: immunoSEQ multiplex PCR. The profile shows about 160,000 clones, around 80% of them singletons. With 6 bases removed from V and 0 bases from J, the gap between germline ends came to 11 bases. Germline V gene sequence: CDR1 SGDLS, CDR2 YYNGEE. The CDR3 sequence is 14 residues long. The sequence was collected from a woman aged 25 to 45 in good health and CMV-seropositive. The rearrangement uses TRBV9 and TRBJ2-3, with D tentatively TRBD2 (5 bases). The sequencing input was PBMCs. The DNA for the CDR3 is TGTGCCAGCACCCGAGGGCCTAGCACAGATACGCAGTATTTT. This translates into CASTRGPSTDTQYF.